Each of the 21 T cell receptor beta chains below was sequenced from the same sample in a study of early T cells in non-severe SARS-CoV-2 infection (dated by TCRdb to the early 2020s). The library was prepared using 5' RACE. Instrument on record: NextSeq 500. TCRdb handled the public reads itself, with Q25 trimming in fastp and clone calling in MiXCR, and kept productive beta chains. Rows merge per CDR3 protein into single entries with the most common DNA and genes. Here the sample has over 50,000 distinct CDR3 sequences; just over 8% occur a single time. The top ten constitute over 8% of the sample. Sequencing was carried out using whole blood. The receptors stem from an adult who was a healthcare worker with PCR-confirmed SARS-CoV-2 infection or an uninfected control (not recorded which).

The chain combines TRBV29-1 with TRBJ2-7; TRBD2 matches 12 bases. Trimming took 5 bases from V and 3 from J; bases not matched to a gene: 5. CDR1 and CDR2 (germline): SQVTM, ANQGSEA. The CDR3 covers 14 residues. Written as DNA, the CDR3 is TGCAGCGTTTCCCGACTAGCGGGGGACTACGAGCAGTACTTC. Encoded protein: CSVSRLAGDYEQYF.

The chain recombines TRBV9 with TRBJ1-3, with a tentative D call TRBD1 (6 bases). Trimming pared 1 base from V and 2 bases from J, leaving 10 bases between. There are 15 residues in the CDR3. Germline CDR1 is SGDLS and CDR2 is YYNGEE. CDR3 sequence reads: CASSVKQGPGNTIYF. Here the CDR3 DNA reads TGTGCCAGCAGCGTAAAACAGGGTCCTGGAAACACCATATATTTT.

V and J are TRBV3-1 and TRBJ2-7; the D call may be TRBD1 or TRBD2 (6 bases each). Deletions cut 4 bases from V and 2 bases from J, with 21 bases between. The CDR3 has 17 amino acids. The germline CDR1 and CDR2 sequences are LGHDT and YNNKEL (reference sequence). The CDR3 DNA is TGTGCCAGCAGCCTAACCCGTGGCAGGGGACTTCCCTACGAGCAGTACTTC. Its protein is CASSLTRGRGLPYEQYF.

Many counts were recorded for this clonotype. The rearrangement uses TRBV5-1 and TRBJ2-3; D remains unclear. V was shortened by 1 base and J by 4 bases, with 4 bases between the two germline ends. The CDR3 is 12 residues long. In germline, CDR1 is SGHRS, CDR2 YFSETQ. CDR3 coding DNA: TGCGCCAGCAGCTTGATCGCAGATACGCAGTATTTT. This encodes CASSLIADTQYF. Based on the CDR3 plus reference TRBV5-1 and TRBJ2-3, the full variable domain is KAGVTQTPRYLIKTRGQQVTLSCSPISGHRSVSWYQQTPGQGLQFLFEYFSETQRNKGNFPGRFSGRQFSNSRSEMNVSTLELGDSALYLCASSLIADTQYFGPGTRLTVL.

This sequence joins TRBV30 and TRBJ1-5; the D gene is possibly TRBD1 (5 bases). Germline-derived CDR1 and CDR2 are GTSNPN and SVGIG (reference sequence). This CDR3 comprises 13 residues. Trimming left V 3 bases short and J 3 bases short, with 9 bases between. CDR3 protein: CAWRGEANQPQHF. CDR3 in DNA: TGTGCCTGGAGGGGGGAGGCCAATCAGCCCCAGCATTTT.

As to this clonotype: No conserved phenylalanine or tryptophan ends this CDR3, so it is likely a read error. The genes are TRBV9 and TRBJ1-1; no firm D call. The CDR3 runs to 15 residues. Per germline, CDR1 SGDLS and CDR2 YYNGEE. V was shortened by 0 bases and J by 3 bases, with 12 bases between the two germline ends. The CDR3 loop reads CASSVEGQRYTEAFS. The CDR3 DNA follows: TGTGCCAGCAGCGTAGAAGGGCAGAGATACACTGAAGCTTTCTCT.

The chain uses TRBV7-3 and TRBJ2-2; maybe TRBD2 (6 bases). Germline-derived CDR1 and CDR2 are SGHTA and FQGTGA. Trimming took 6 bases from V and 5 from J, leaving 16 bases between them. The CDR3 is made up of 15 amino acids. The CDR3 loop reads CASSLAGLETGELFF. CDR3 sequence (DNA): TGTGCCAGCAGTCTCGCGGGACTGGAAACCGGGGAGCTGTTTTTT.

There are many counts of this clonotype. The chain joins TRBV4-3 to TRBJ2-7, with a possible D match to TRBD2 (6 bases). This CDR3 has 16 residues. V was clipped by 1 base and J by 3 bases, with 16 bases between them. Germline lookup yields CDR1 LGHNA and CDR2 YSLEER. CDR3 amino acids: CASSQGAGTGYYEQYF. The CDR3 DNA sequence: TGCGCCAGCAGCCAAGGGGCCGGGACTGGGTACTACGAGCAGTACTTC.

This clonotype has ten or more counts. The genes are TRBV24-1 and TRBJ2-7, with D perhaps TRBD1 (5 bases). The CDR3 length is 15 residues. Germline assignment: CDR1 KGHDR and CDR2 SFDVKD. The ends were cut back, 2 bases at V and 2 bases at J, with 12 bases in the middle. The CDR3 DNA is TGTGCCACCAGTGATTCGAGGACAAGGACCTACGAGCAGTACTTC. As protein: CATSDSRTRTYEQYF.

The table lists this clonotype with a few counts. The V call is TRBV2, the J call TRBJ2-5; D call uncertain. Germline CDR1 and CDR2: SNHLY and FYNNEI. With 8 bases removed from V and 1 base from J, the gap between germline ends came to 2 bases. This CDR3 region has 10 residues. The CDR3 nucleotides read TGTGCCAGCGCCCAAGAGACCCAGTACTTC. Amino acid sequence: CASAQETQYF.

V is TRBV5-1 and J is TRBJ2-7, with 9 bases matching TRBD1. Germline-derived CDR1 and CDR2 are SGHRS and YFSETQ. The CDR3 is made up of 13 amino acids. V was clipped by 0 bases and J by 6 bases; unmatched bases: 1. The CDR3 DNA reads TGCGCCAGCAGCTTGGGGGACAGGGCCGAGCAGTACTTC. Translating it yields CASSLGDRAEQYF. Full variable domain (remainder filled in from reference TRBV5-1 and TRBJ2-7): KAGVTQTPRYLIKTRGQQVTLSCSPISGHRSVSWYQQTPGQGLQFLFEYFSETQRNKGNFPGRFSGRQFSNSRSEMNVSTLELGDSALYLCASSLGDRAEQYFGPGTRLTVT.

On this clonotype itself: One base away lies a much larger clone, so this may be a sequencing read error. The chain recombines TRBV6-5 with TRBJ1-6, with 8 bases that match TRBD1. The length of the CDR3 is 15 residues. Germline CDR1 MNHEY, CDR2 SVGAGI. V trimming: 6 bases; J trimming: 9 bases; junction bases outside the gene matches: 10. CDR3 DNA sequence: TGTGCCAGCAGGAAGACAGGGGATGTCTTTTCACCCCTCCACTTT. Its protein is CASRKTGDVFSPLHF.

This chain joins TRBV5-1 and TRBJ2-1, with no clear D. The CDR3 has 15 residues. Trimming removed 4 bases from V and 1 base from J, with 12 bases in between. Germline assignment: CDR1 SGHRS and CDR2 YFSETQ. The CDR3 is CASSPTTGSYNEQFF. In DNA form, the CDR3 reads TGCGCCAGCAGCCCCACGACTGGATCCTACAATGAGCAGTTCTTC. Together with reference TRBV5-1 and TRBJ2-1, the CDR3 gives the full variable domain: KAGVTQTPRYLIKTRGQQVTLSCSPISGHRSVSWYQQTPGQGLQFLFEYFSETQRNKGNFPGRFSGRQFSNSRSEMNVSTLELGDSALYLCASSPTTGSYNEQFFGPGTRLTVL.

Ten or more counts support this clonotype. The rearrangement joins TRBV7-8 to TRBJ1-2; weak D call: TRBD1 (6 bases). Trimming shortened V by 5 bases and J by 7 bases, and 11 bases separated the two germline ends. The CDR3 extends over 12 amino acids. Germline V CDR1 and CDR2: SGHVS, FQNEAQ. Here the CDR3 reads CASSPRGPGYTF. The CDR3 DNA sequence: TGTGCCAGCAGCCCCAGGGGTCCTGGCTACACCTTC.

Ten or more counts support this clonotype. This chain connects TRBV7-2 to TRBJ2-2, with D perhaps matching TRBD2 (6 bases). Germline V gene sequence: CDR1 SGHTA, CDR2 FQGNSA. The V end lost 11 bases, the J end lost 3 bases, and 16 bases lay between the germline ends. This CDR3 comprises 14 residues. The CDR3 bases are TGTGCCCGGGGGAACGTAGGGGACACCGGGGAGCTGTTTTTT. Translation gives CARGNVGDTGELFF. The full variable domain, completed using reference TRBV7-2 and TRBJ2-2, is GAGVSQSPSNKVTEKGKDVELRCDPISGHTALYWYRQSLGQGLEFLIYFQGNSAPDKSGLPSDRFSAERTGGSVSTLTIQRTQQEDSAVYLCARGNVGDTGELFFGEGSRLTVL.

The chain combines TRBV27 with TRBJ1-1, with TRBD1 matching over 7 bases. The V gene's germline CDR1 is MNHEY and CDR2 SMNVEV (reference sequence). There are 14 residues in the CDR3. V lost 6 bases and J lost 5; bases outside the gene matches: 9. CDR3 DNA: TGTGCCAGCAGCCTAGGGGGCTCAGGGACTGAAGCTTTCTTT. Translated: CASSLGGSGTEAFF.

The V gene is TRBV18, the J gene TRBJ2-5, with TRBD2 identical over 13 bases. CDR1 KGHSH and CDR2 LQKENI come from the germline V gene. Unmatched junction bases numbered 2, after V lost 3 bases and J lost 1 base. The CDR3 contains 16 residues. CDR3 DNA sequence: TGTGCCAGCTCACCGCGGACTAGCGGGGGCCAAGAGACCCAGTACTTC. Translated: CASSPRTSGGQETQYF.

The CDR3 DNA is TGCAGCTTCAAAGGACAGGGTAGCAATGAGCAGTTCTTC. It translates to CSFKGQGSNEQFF. The chain has TRBV29-1 and TRBJ2-1; 8 bases match TRBD1. CDR3 length equals 13 residues. Trimming at V came to 8 bases and at J to 6 bases, leaving 9 bases not matched to a gene. Germline CDR1 and CDR2: SQVTM and ANQGSEA.

The chain uses TRBV7-3 and TRBJ1-1, with D hard to call. V lost 4 bases and J lost 5, with 11 bases in between. This CDR3 has 13 amino acids. CDR1 is SGHTA and CDR2 is FQGTGA in the germline V gene. The CDR3: CASSSWQGTEAFF. As DNA, the CDR3 is TGTGCCAGCAGCTCCTGGCAAGGGACTGAAGCTTTCTTT.

The CDR3 nucleotides read TGCGCCAGCAGCGTCACTAGCGGGGGGGCCGGAGAGACCCAGTACTTC. Its translation: CASSVTSGGAGETQYF. The rearrangement uses TRBV5-1 and TRBJ2-5; 13 bases map to TRBD2. The CDR3 covers 16 residues. CDR1 SGHRS and CDR2 YFSETQ come from the germline V gene. The V gene end was trimmed by 4 bases and the J gene end by 4 bases; junction bases not matched to a gene: 7.

This clonotype appeared many times. The gene calls are TRBV28 and TRBJ2-5; 7 bases align to TRBD1. The CDR3 runs to 16 residues. The V segment lost 3 bases and the J segment 4 bases; nucleotides outside the gene matches: 11. Germline-derived CDR1 and CDR2 are MDHEN and SYDVKM. As DNA, the CDR3 is TGTGCCAGCAGTTTGGGCGAGGGACAGTTGATAGAGACCCAGTACTTC. The encoded protein is CASSLGEGQLIETQYF.